Following are 17 T cell receptor beta chains from one sample sequenced in a study of blood T cell repertoires in COVID-19 (TCRdb year 2020). The library was generated by the immunoSEQ multiplex PCR assay. The table was pulled from immuneACCESS by TCRdb, which kept in-frame rearrangements only. Such tables lose some clones; where checked, under half of the loss comes from unresolved V genes, and the rest has no known cause. In this sample the table shows nearly 15,000 clones, around 77% of which occur a single time. The ten largest account for more than 14% of the sample. Input material: peripheral blood. The receptors stem from a human donor in a cohort sampled during active COVID-19.

This clone was counted a few times. The chain links TRBV3-1 (or the pseudogene TRBV3-2) to TRBJ2-1, with 12 nucleotides matching TRBD1. Looked up from germline, CDR1 is LGHDT and CDR2 is YNNKEL (reference sequence). Germline trimming cut 5 bases from V and 7 bases from J; bases unmatched to any gene: 6. This CDR3 is built from 15 residues. CDR3 residues: CASSTRDRGHNEQFF. Here the CDR3 DNA reads TGTGCCAGCAGCACCCGGGACAGGGGGCATAATGAGCAGTTCTTC.

J is TRBJ2-5 and V is TRBV28; 7 bases match TRBD1. The germline V gene encodes CDR1 MDHEN and CDR2 SYDVKM. After removal of 6 bases from V and 5 bases from J, the junction contained 3 bases not matched to a gene. This CDR3 has 12 amino acids. CDR3 protein: CASRTGLETQYF. The CDR3 DNA reads TGTGCCAGCAGGACAGGGCTGGAGACCCAGTACTTC. Complete variable domain (other parts from reference TRBV28 and TRBJ2-5): DVKVTQSSRYLVKRTGEKVFLECVQDMDHENMFWYRQDPGLGLRLIYFSYDVKMKEKGDIPEGYSVSREKKERFSLILESASTNQTSMYLCASRTGLETQYFGPGTRLLVL.

The chain recombines TRBV28 with TRBJ1-5; 9 bases agree with TRBD1. The CDR3 runs to 16 residues. Per germline, CDR1 MDHEN and CDR2 SYDVKM. Germline trimming cut 8 bases from V and 1 base from J; bases unmatched to any gene: 9. The CDR3 reads CASEGTGFGSNQPQHF. CDR3 nucleotide sequence: TGTGCCAGCGAAGGGACAGGGTTTGGGAGCAATCAGCCCCAGCATTTT.

The rearrangement uses TRBV28 and TRBJ2-7; TRBD1 aligns across 11 bases. The CDR3 loop spans 15 amino acids. Germline V gene sequence: CDR1 MDHEN, CDR2 SYDVKM. V shed 8 bases, J shed 4 bases, and the junction held 10 bases outside the gene matches. CDR3 amino acids: CASDNLGTGGYEQYF. In DNA form, the CDR3 reads TGTGCCAGCGATAATCTCGGGACAGGGGGATACGAGCAGTACTTC.

The chain couples TRBV7-6 to TRBJ2-2; D is unresolved. The ends were cut back, 1 base at V and 4 bases at J, with 10 bases in the middle. The V gene's germline CDR1 is SGHVS and CDR2 FNYEAQ. This CDR3 is 15 amino acids long. The CDR3 reads CASSLDLESTGELFF. CDR3 DNA: TGTGCCAGCAGCTTAGATTTGGAGTCCACCGGGGAGCTGTTTTTT.

The chain couples TRBV11-2 to TRBJ2-5, with D possibly TRBD2 on 6 matching bases. Germline V gene sequence: CDR1 SGHAT, CDR2 FQNNGV. Trimming removed 5 bases at V and 1 base at J, with 11 bases between. The CDR3 contains 14 residues. CDR3 in DNA: TGTGCCAGCAGCCCGGGACTTGCCCAAGAGACCCAGTACTTC. It is translated as CASSPGLAQETQYF.

This clone was detected only once. This chain connects TRBV28 to TRBJ1-5, with 10 nucleotides matching TRBD1. The CDR3 runs to 15 residues. The V segment lost 2 bases and the J segment 5 bases; nucleotides outside the gene matches: 3. From germline, CDR1 is MDHEN and CDR2 SYDVKM. The CDR3 protein is CASSLHGTGDQPQHF. In DNA form, the CDR3 reads TGTGCCAGCAGTTTACATGGGACAGGGGATCAGCCCCAGCATTTT.

The chain is built from TRBV5-6 and TRBJ1-2, with a possible D match to TRBD1 (5 bases). Germline V lookup: CDR1 SGHDT, CDR2 YYEEEE. V shed 6 bases and J shed 2 bases, with 17 bases lying between them. This CDR3 has 15 amino acids. Written as DNA, the CDR3 is TGTGCCAGCATCCGACAGTCCTTAGGAAACTATGGCTACACCTTC. This codes for CASIRQSLGNYGYTF.

This clone is medium-sized. The rearrangement links TRBV27 to TRBJ2-6, with D possibly TRBD2 on 5 matching bases. The V end lost 5 bases, the J end lost 2 bases, and 13 bases lay between the germline ends. Germline loops: CDR1 MNHEY, CDR2 SMNVEV (reference sequence). The CDR3 loop spans 16 amino acids. The CDR3 coding sequence is TGTGCCAGCAGTCCATATACCGGGACTGGGGCCAACGTCCTGACTTTC. It codes for CASSPYTGTGANVLTF. The full variable domain, in which reference TRBV27 and TRBJ2-6 provide the parts outside the CDR3, is EAQVTQNPRYLITVTGKKLTVTCSQNMNHEYMSWYRQDPGLGLRQIYYSMNVEVTDKGDVPEGYKVSRKEKRNFPLILESPSPNQTSLYFCASSPYTGTGANVLTFGAGSRLTVL.

The chain employs TRBV24-1 and TRBJ2-3; TRBD1 agrees at 9 bases. The germline gives CDR1 KGHDR, CDR2 SFDVKD. The junction had 4 bases not matched to a gene; V was cut back by 3 bases and J by 4 bases. This CDR3 is built from 15 residues. The CDR3 loop is CATSDRQGGADTQYF. The CDR3 DNA follows: TGTGCCACCAGTGATAGACAGGGGGGCGCAGATACGCAGTATTTT.

The J gene is TRBJ2-3, the V gene TRBV3-1 (or the pseudogene TRBV3-2); weak D call: TRBD2 (6 bases). The CDR3 length is 14 residues. V dropped 4 bases and J dropped 6 bases, with 14 bases sitting between them. Per germline, CDR1 LGHDT and CDR2 YNNKEL (reference sequence). The DNA for the CDR3 is TGTGCCAGCAGCCGTGACGACCGGGAGGATACGCAGTATTTT. It specifies CASSRDDREDTQYF.

This chain uses TRBV6-6 with TRBJ2-3; unclear D gene. Trimming removed 4 bases at V and 2 bases at J, with 13 bases between. The CDR3 loop spans 15 amino acids. CDR1 is MNHNY, CDR2 SVGAGI, per germline (reference sequence). The CDR3 reads CASSLTETVTDTQYF. CDR3 bases: TGTGCCAGCAGTTTAACAGAAACCGTCACAGATACGCAGTATTTT.

The chain uses TRBV2 and TRBJ2-3, with 7 bases fitting TRBD2. Germline CDR1 SNHLY, CDR2 FYNNEI. This CDR3 has 13 residues. The V and J ends lost 1 base and 8 bases, in that order; junction bases with no gene match: 3. CDR3 protein: CASSEEVAGTQYF. The DNA for the CDR3 is TGTGCCAGCAGTGAAGAGGTAGCGGGTACGCAGTATTTT.

The chain joins TRBV9 to TRBJ1-2, with D possibly TRBD1 on 6 matching bases. Germline lookup yields CDR1 SGDLS and CDR2 YYNGEE. The germline V and J ends were trimmed by 0 bases and 4 bases, with 10 bases remaining between them. CDR3 length: 14 residues. The CDR3 DNA reads TGTGCCAGCAGCGTAGGGGGCAGGGGCTATGGCTACACCTTC. It translates to CASSVGGRGYGYTF.

The chain couples TRBV19 to TRBJ1-1; 9 bases match TRBD1. The CDR3 is 15 residues long. J gave up 1 base and V 4 bases, and 4 bases lay outside the gene matches. Per germline, CDR1 LNHDA and CDR2 SQIVND (reference sequence). The CDR3 DNA reads as TGTGCCAGTAGTAGGGGGACAGGGCAGAACACTGAAGCTTTCTTT. Its protein is CASSRGTGQNTEAFF.

The chain joins TRBV28 to TRBJ2-7, with a weak D call TRBD2 (7 bases). This CDR3 has 14 residues. Germline-derived CDR1 and CDR2 are MDHEN and SYDVKM. The V end was cut by 3 bases, the J end by 2 bases, with 11 bases between. In DNA form, the CDR3 reads TGTGCCAGCAGTTTCCAGGGGACTACCTACGAGCAGTACTTC. This codes for CASSFQGTTYEQYF.

V is TRBV19 and J is TRBJ2-1, with no clear D. In germline, CDR1 is LNHDA, CDR2 SQIVND (reference sequence). This CDR3 spans 13 amino acids. The V and J ends lost 1 base and 7 bases respectively, with 8 bases between them. The CDR3 sequence is CASSIVGVNEQFF. DNA for the CDR3: TGTGCCAGTAGTATAGTTGGAGTAAATGAGCAGTTCTTC.